The clone carrying this TCR beta chain was counted ten times or more. Its matching antigen is unknown. Construction of the TCRbeta library involved unique molecular identifiers. TCRdb reprocessed the PCR reads via MiXCR and lists one record per CDR3 protein. The top ten clones hold about 0.77% of a sample with 600,000 to 800,000 distinct CDR3 sequences, around 13% of them seen once. These data come from a study of T-cell reconstitution after alpha-beta-depleted transplantation in children. The CDR3 consists of 12 residues. Germline-derived CDR1 and CDR2 are ENHRY and SYGVKD. Deletions cut 2 bases from V and 7 bases from J, with 9 bases between. General study results and limits: Several hundred expanded graft clones reportedly gave rise to the alpha-beta T cells present about two months after transplant.

The chain is built from TRBV10-3 and TRBJ2-7; the D is unclear. The receptor comes from a girl aged 2-10 years with congenital amegakaryocytic thrombocytopenia, due to receive a stem cell transplant. The specimen comprised PBMCs, sampled before TCRalphabeta/CD19-depleted stem cell transplant. The CDR3 protein is CAISEVGDEQYF. CDR3 bases: TGTGCCATCAGTGAGGTTGGGGATGAGCAGTACTTC.